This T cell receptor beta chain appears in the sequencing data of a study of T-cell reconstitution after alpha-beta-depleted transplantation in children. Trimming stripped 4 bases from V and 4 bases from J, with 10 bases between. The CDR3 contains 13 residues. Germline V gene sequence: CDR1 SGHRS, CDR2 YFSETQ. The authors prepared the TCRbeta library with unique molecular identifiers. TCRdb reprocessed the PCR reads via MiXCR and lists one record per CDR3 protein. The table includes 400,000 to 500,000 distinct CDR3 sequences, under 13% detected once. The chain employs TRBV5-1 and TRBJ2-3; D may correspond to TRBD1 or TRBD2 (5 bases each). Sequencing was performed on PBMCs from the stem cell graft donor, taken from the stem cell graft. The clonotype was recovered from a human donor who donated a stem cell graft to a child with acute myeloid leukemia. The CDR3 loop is CASSRGASDTQYF. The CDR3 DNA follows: TGCGCCAGCAGCCGAGGGGCGTCAGATACGCAGTATTTT.